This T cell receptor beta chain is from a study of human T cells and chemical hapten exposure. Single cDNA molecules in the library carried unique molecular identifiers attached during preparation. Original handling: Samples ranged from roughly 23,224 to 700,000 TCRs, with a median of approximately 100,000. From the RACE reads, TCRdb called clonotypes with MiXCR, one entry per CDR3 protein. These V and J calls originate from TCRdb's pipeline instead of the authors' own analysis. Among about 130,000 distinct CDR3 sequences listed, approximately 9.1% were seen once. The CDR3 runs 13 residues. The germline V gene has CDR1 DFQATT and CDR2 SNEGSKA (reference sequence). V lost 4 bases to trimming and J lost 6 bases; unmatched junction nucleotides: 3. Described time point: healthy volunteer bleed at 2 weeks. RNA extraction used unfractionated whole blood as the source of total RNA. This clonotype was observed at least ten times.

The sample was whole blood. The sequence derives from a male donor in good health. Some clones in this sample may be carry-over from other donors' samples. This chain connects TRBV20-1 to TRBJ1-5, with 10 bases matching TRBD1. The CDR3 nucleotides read TGCAGTGCTAAACGGGACAGGGGTCAGCCCCAGCATTTT. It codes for CSAKRDRGQPQHF.